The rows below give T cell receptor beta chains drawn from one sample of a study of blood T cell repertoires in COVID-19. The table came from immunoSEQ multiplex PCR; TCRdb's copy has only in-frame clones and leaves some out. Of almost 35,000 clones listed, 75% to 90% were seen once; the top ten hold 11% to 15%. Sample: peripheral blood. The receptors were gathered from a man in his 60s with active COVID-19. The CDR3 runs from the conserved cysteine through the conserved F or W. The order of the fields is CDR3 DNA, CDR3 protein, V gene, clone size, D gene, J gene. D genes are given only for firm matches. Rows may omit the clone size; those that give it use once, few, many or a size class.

CDR3nt: TGTGCCAGTAGTATACCGGCGGGAGTACGGACCGGGGAGCTGTTTTTT
CDR3aa: CASSIPAGVRTGELFF
v_gene: TRBV19
abundance: NA
d_gene: TRBD2
j_gene: TRBJ2-2

CDR3nt: TGTGCCAGCAGGGGACAGGGTACGAACACTGAAGCTTTCTTT
CDR3aa: CASRGQGTNTEAFF
v_gene: TRBV2
abundance: NA
d_gene: TRBD1
j_gene: TRBJ1-1

CDR3nt: TGTGCCAGCTCGGACAGGGGGGACGGCAATCAGCCCCAGCATTTT
CDR3aa: CASSDRGDGNQPQHF
v_gene: TRBV18
abundance: NA
d_gene: TRBD1
j_gene: TRBJ1-5

CDR3nt: TGCAGTGCTGAACAGGAACATACGCAGTATTTT
CDR3aa: CSAEQEHTQYF
v_gene: TRBV20-1
abundance: NA
d_gene: NA
j_gene: TRBJ2-3

CDR3nt: TGTGCCAGCAGCTTAGGGAGGGACAGTCCCTACGAGCAGTACTTC
CDR3aa: CASSLGRDSPYEQYF
v_gene: TRBV11-2
abundance: NA
d_gene: NA
j_gene: TRBJ2-7

CDR3nt: TGTGCCAGCAGCGTAGCGGGAGGGAATCCCGGGGAGCTGTTTTTT
CDR3aa: CASSVAGGNPGELFF
v_gene: TRBV11-1
abundance: NA
d_gene: TRBD2
j_gene: TRBJ2-2

CDR3nt: TGTGCCAGCTCACCTACCGGGACAGCCACAGATACGCAGTATTTT
CDR3aa: CASSPTGTATDTQYF
v_gene: TRBV18
abundance: NA
d_gene: TRBD1
j_gene: TRBJ2-3

CDR3nt: TGTGCCAGCAGCAACGCAGGCGGACAGGGCAGGATCGGGACTAGCCGCTACGAGCAGTACTTC
CDR3aa: CASSNAGGQGRIGTSRYEQYF
v_gene: TRBV21-1
abundance: NA
d_gene: NA
j_gene: TRBJ2-7

CDR3nt: TGTGCCACCAAACTAGCCCCTGAGCAGTTCTTC
CDR3aa: CATKLAPEQFF
v_gene: TRBV7-9
abundance: NA
d_gene: NA
j_gene: TRBJ2-1

CDR3nt: TGTGCCACCAGTGATTTTACAGGGTTTCGGGAAGATACGCAGTATTTT
CDR3aa: CATSDFTGFREDTQYF
v_gene: TRBV24-1
abundance: NA
d_gene: NA
j_gene: TRBJ2-3

CDR3nt: TGTGCCAGCAGCCAATGGGCAGACCCAGGGCGGGGCTACACCTTC
CDR3aa: CASSQWADPGRGYTF
v_gene: TRBV3-1/TRBV3-2
abundance: once
d_gene: NA
j_gene: TRBJ1-2

CDR3nt: TGCAGCGTTGTAGGGGGGGCGAGATCGGGCACAGATACGCAGTATTTT
CDR3aa: CSVVGGARSGTDTQYF
v_gene: TRBV29-1
abundance: NA
d_gene: NA
j_gene: TRBJ2-3

CDR3nt: TGTGCCAGCAGCTTATATTCGGGTCTAGCGGGAGATGGGACAGATACGCAGTATTTT
CDR3aa: CASSLYSGLAGDGTDTQYF
v_gene: TRBV7-8
abundance: NA
d_gene: TRBD2
j_gene: TRBJ2-3

CDR3nt: TGTGCCAGCAGTCGGACAGGGGGACATAATGAAAAACTGTTTTTT
CDR3aa: CASSRTGGHNEKLFF
v_gene: TRBV7-6
abundance: NA
d_gene: TRBD1
j_gene: TRBJ1-4

CDR3nt: TGCGCCAGCAGCTTGCTAGGGGGCTTTCTTGGTAGCGTCACAGATACGCAGTATTTT
CDR3aa: CASSLLGGFLGSVTDTQYF
v_gene: TRBV5-1
abundance: once
d_gene: TRBD1
j_gene: TRBJ2-3

CDR3nt: TGTGCCAGCAGTTTAAGCGTAGCGCTGAGTAACACAGATACGCAGTATTTT
CDR3aa: CASSLSVALSNTDTQYF
v_gene: TRBV28
abundance: NA
d_gene: NA
j_gene: TRBJ2-3

CDR3nt: TGTGCCAGCTCACTTCTTCGGACAGACACCGGGGAGCTGTTTTTT
CDR3aa: CASSLLRTDTGELFF
v_gene: TRBV18
abundance: medium-sized
d_gene: NA
j_gene: TRBJ2-2

CDR3nt: TGTGCCAGCAGTCCCACGGACAGGGTCGGCAAAAACATTCAGTACTTC
CDR3aa: CASSPTDRVGKNIQYF
v_gene: TRBV28
abundance: NA
d_gene: TRBD1
j_gene: TRBJ2-4

CDR3nt: TGTGCCAGTACTCGACGGGGGACAGGCGACGGAAACACCATATATTTT
CDR3aa: CASTRRGTGDGNTIYF
v_gene: TRBV19
abundance: NA
d_gene: TRBD1
j_gene: TRBJ1-3

CDR3nt: TGTGCCAGCAGTTTATCGTCCCGTCCGAACACCGGGGAGCTGTTTTTT
CDR3aa: CASSLSSRPNTGELFF
v_gene: TRBV27
abundance: once
d_gene: NA
j_gene: TRBJ2-2

CDR3nt: TGTGCCAGCAGCTTGTTAGCAACCACAGATACGCAGTATTTT
CDR3aa: CASSLLATTDTQYF
v_gene: TRBV7-9
abundance: NA
d_gene: NA
j_gene: TRBJ2-3

CDR3nt: TGTGCCAGCAGCTTCCAGGGATACGAGCAGTACTTC
CDR3aa: CASSFQGYEQYF
v_gene: TRBV11-2
abundance: NA
d_gene: NA
j_gene: TRBJ2-7

CDR3nt: TGTGCCAGCAGTTCAGGGACAGGGCCCACTTATACGCAGTATTTT
CDR3aa: CASSSGTGPTYTQYF
v_gene: TRBV27
abundance: NA
d_gene: TRBD1
j_gene: TRBJ2-3

CDR3nt: TGTGCCAGCAGCCCGGCCGGGACAGGGTCCTACGAGCAGTACTTC
CDR3aa: CASSPAGTGSYEQYF
v_gene: TRBV13
abundance: NA
d_gene: TRBD1
j_gene: TRBJ2-7